The 32 T cell receptor beta chains listed next were all sequenced from one sample in a study of T cells in Graves' hyperthyroidism and ophthalmopathy. The CDR3 regions of TCR beta were amplified from RNA transcripts. The study used the HTBI primer set for a first-round RT-PCR of the TCR CDR3. TCRdb re-analysed the multiplex PCR reads in MiXCR, keeping a single row per CDR3 protein. This table has 550,000 to 650,000 distinct CDR3 sequences, 14% appearing once. Material: blood. The receptors here all came from a woman aged 40 to 50 with Graves' hyperthyroidism.

This clonotype was detected a few times. A much larger clone lies one base from this, so it may be a read error. This chain connects TRBV9 to TRBJ1-1, with a weak D call TRBD1 (5 bases). CDR1 SGDLS and CDR2 YYNGEE come from the germline V gene. The germline V and J ends were trimmed by 0 bases and 3 bases, with 6 bases remaining between them. There are 13 residues in the CDR3. CDR3 nucleotide sequence: TGTGCCAGCAGCGTAGCGGGGGACACTGAAGCTTTCTTT. Residues: CASSVAGDTEAFF.

At least ten counts were recorded for this clonotype. The J gene is TRBJ2-5, the V gene TRBV24-1, with 7 bases fitting TRBD1. V shed 2 bases, J shed 0 bases, and the junction held 5 bases outside the gene matches. CDR3 length: 16 residues. The V gene's germline CDR1 is KGHDR and CDR2 SFDVKD. This CDR3 reads CATSDSGTADQETQYF. CDR3 sequence (DNA): TGTGCCACCAGTGATTCCGGGACAGCGGACCAAGAGACCCAGTACTTC.

This clonotype showed up many times. This chain connects TRBV6-1 to TRBJ2-3; 10 bases are shared with TRBD2. The CDR3 runs 18 residues. The germline gives CDR1 MNHNS, CDR2 SASEGT. V shed 7 bases, J shed 2 bases, and the junction held 15 bases outside the gene matches. The CDR3 coding sequence is TGTGCCAGCACCCCACTCGCCGGACTAGCGGATAACACAGATACGCAGTATTTT. It codes for CASTPLAGLADNTDTQYF.

In its sample, this clonotype was seen a few times. CDR3 DNA: TGTGCCAGCAGGGGAGCAGGGGTCCACGAGCAGTACTTC. It yields the protein CASRGAGVHEQYF. The V gene is TRBV7-2, the J gene TRBJ2-7, with a weak D call TRBD1 (6 bases). The CDR3 length is 13 residues. Germline loops: CDR1 SGHTA, CDR2 FQGNSA. V lost 6 bases and J lost 5, with 14 bases in between. Supplemented by reference TRBV7-2 and TRBJ2-7, the full variable domain reads GAGVSQSPSNKVTEKGKDVELRCDPISGHTALYWYRQSLGQGLEFLIYFQGNSAPDKSGLPSDRFSAERTGGSVSTLTIQRTQQEDSAVYLCASRGAGVHEQYFGPGTRLTVT.

Many counts were recorded for this clonotype. The genes are TRBV27 and TRBJ2-3; TRBD2 matches at 10 bases. The CDR3 loop spans 15 amino acids. Trimming took 5 bases from V and 4 from J; bases not matched to a gene: 6. Germline CDR1 MNHEY, CDR2 SMNVEV (reference sequence). The CDR3 region is CASSPRAGGADTQYF. CDR3 nucleotides: TGTGCCAGCAGTCCCCGAGCGGGAGGGGCAGATACGCAGTATTTT.

This clonotype was detected many times. The rearrangement joins TRBV5-1 to TRBJ2-1, with D possibly being TRBD2 (6 bases). The germline V gene encodes CDR1 SGHRS and CDR2 YFSETQ. With 4 bases removed from V and 4 bases from J, the gap between germline ends came to 15 bases. The CDR3 has 15 residues. The CDR3 spells CASSVGGESYNEQFF. CDR3 DNA sequence: TGCGCCAGCAGCGTAGGCGGGGAGTCTTACAATGAGCAGTTCTTC. Together with reference TRBV5-1 and TRBJ2-1, the CDR3 gives the full variable domain: KAGVTQTPRYLIKTRGQQVTLSCSPISGHRSVSWYQQTPGQGLQFLFEYFSETQRNKGNFPGRFSGRQFSNSRSEMNVSTLELGDSALYLCASSVGGESYNEQFFGPGTRLTVL.

This clonotype was recorded at least ten times. The V call is TRBV19, the J call TRBJ2-6; TRBD1 agrees at 9 bases. The CDR3 totals 20 residues. Germline V CDR1 and CDR2: LNHDA, SQIVND (reference sequence). V trimming: 7 bases; J trimming: 0 bases; junction bases outside the gene matches: 16. The CDR3 sequence: CASTQTRAGTGSSGANVLTF. CDR3 nucleotide sequence: TGTGCCAGTACACAAACACGGGCCGGGACAGGGAGCTCTGGGGCCAACGTCCTGACTTTC.

This chain uses TRBV28 with TRBJ2-7; 8 bases fit TRBD2. Germline assignment: CDR1 MDHEN and CDR2 SYDVKM. The CDR3 length is 15 residues. J lost 1 base, V lost 4 bases, and 6 bases had no gene match. The CDR3 loop reads CASSSPGTSSYEQYF. For the CDR3, the DNA is TGTGCCAGCAGTTCACCCGGGACTAGTTCCTACGAGCAGTACTTC.

On this clonotype itself: A clone one base away is much larger, so this may be a read error. As the CDR3 is not closed by the conserved phenylalanine or tryptophan, this likely results from a read error. The V gene is TRBV20-1, the J gene TRBJ1-1; D remains ambiguous. Germline CDR1 DFQATT, CDR2 SNEGSKA (reference sequence). V was cut by 1 base and J by 1 base, with 10 bases left in between. The CDR3 totals 14 residues. As DNA, the CDR3 is TGCAGTGCTAGAGTCCCCGGGAGGAACACTGAAGCTTTCTTA. This gives the protein CSARVPGRNTEAFL.

This clonotype has just a few counts. This may come from a read error, since a much larger clone is one base off. The chain carries TRBV12-3 or TRBV12-4 and TRBJ1-5, with D maybe TRBD1 (5 bases). The V and J ends lost 5 bases and 4 bases respectively, with 9 bases between them. The CDR3 runs to 13 residues. The CDR3 spells CASSPYRNQPQHF. The CDR3 nucleotides are TGTGCCAGCAGTCCCTACAGGAATCAGCCCCAGCATTTT.

This clonotype was counted many times. The chain has TRBV28 and TRBJ2-7; 13 nucleotides agree with TRBD2. The CDR3 consists of 15 residues. Germline CDR1 and CDR2: MDHEN and SYDVKM. V dropped 6 bases and J dropped 2; count of bases not matched to a gene: 4. CDR3 in amino acids: CASRFGLAGAYEQYF. CDR3 nucleotides: TGTGCCAGCAGGTTCGGACTAGCGGGAGCCTACGAGCAGTACTTC.

This clonotype was seen repeatedly, ten times or more. The gene calls are TRBV19 and TRBJ1-5; a possible D gene is TRBD1 (6 bases). CDR1 is LNHDA, CDR2 SQIVND, per germline (reference sequence). The germline V and J ends were trimmed by 4 bases and 0 bases, with 13 bases remaining between them. CDR3 length equals 16 residues. DNA of the CDR3: TGTGCCAGTAGTACGGAGGGACACTATAGCAATCAGCCCCAGCATTTT. It is translated as CASSTEGHYSNQPQHF.

Concerning this clonotype itself: A much larger clonotype is one base distant, so this may be a read error. The V and J genes are TRBV7-2 and TRBJ1-4; TRBD1 might be the D (5 bases). This CDR3 spans 14 amino acids. Germline V CDR1 and CDR2: SGHTA, FQGNSA. CDR3 coding DNA: TGTGTCAGCAGCTTACAAGACAGAGTCGGAAAACTGTTTTTT. The encoded protein is CVSSLQDRVGKLFF.

This clonotype occurred many times. The chain has TRBV28 and TRBJ2-7; D may be TRBD1 (6 bases). The ends were cut back, 3 bases at V and 3 bases at J, with 18 bases in the middle. The length of the CDR3 is 16 residues. Germline V lookup: CDR1 MDHEN, CDR2 SYDVKM. CDR3 amino acids: CASSLIGGASSYEQYF. Here the CDR3 DNA reads TGTGCCAGCAGTTTGATAGGGGGTGCATCTAGCTACGAGCAGTACTTC.

This clonotype was counted ten times or more. The CDR3 DNA reads TGTGCCAGCAGCGGAGGACAAGGAATAACTTATGGCTACACCTTC. Its translation is CASSGGQGITYGYTF. This chain connects TRBV9 to TRBJ1-2; perhaps TRBD1 as D (5 bases). Germline V gives CDR1 SGDLS, CDR2 YYNGEE. CDR3 length equals 15 residues. V shed 3 bases and J shed 5 bases, with 17 bases lying between them. The full variable domain, in which reference TRBV9 and TRBJ1-2 provide the parts outside the CDR3, is DSGVTQTPKHLITATGQRVTLRCSPRSGDLSVYWYQQSLDQGLQFLIQYYNGEERAKGNILERFSAQQFPDLHSELNLSSLELGDSALYFCASSGGQGITYGYTFGSGTRLTVV.

This clonotype was observed many times. The chain links TRBV6-2 or TRBV6-3 to TRBJ1-1; 8 bases line up with TRBD1. Germline loops: CDR1 MNHEY, CDR2 SVGEGT. Germline trimming cut 5 bases from V and 5 bases from J; bases unmatched to any gene: 10. The CDR3 has 15 residues. Written as DNA, the CDR3 is TGTGCCAGCAGTCTTGCAAGGACAGGGTGGACTGAAGCTTTCTTT. Protein product: CASSLARTGWTEAFF.

The V and J genes are TRBV9 and TRBJ2-4; D is perhaps TRBD1 or TRBD2 (6 bases each). CDR1 is SGDLS and CDR2 is YYNGEE in the germline V gene. The CDR3 extends over 15 amino acids. Trimming shortened V by 2 bases and J by 10 bases, and 19 bases separated the two germline ends. The chain's CDR3 is CASSVADSEGGIQYF. CDR3 in DNA: TGTGCCAGCAGCGTCGCGGACTCCGAGGGGGGAATTCAGTACTTC.

This rearrangement joins TRBV9 to TRBJ2-2; D might be TRBD2 (6 bases). Germline assignment: CDR1 SGDLS and CDR2 YYNGEE. CDR3 length: 14 amino acids. Trimming took 5 bases from V and 4 from J, leaving 12 bases between them. The CDR3 coding sequence is TGTGCCAGCAGGGTTAGCGGCTCCACCGGGGAGCTGTTTTTT. Translating it yields CASRVSGSTGELFF.

This clonotype was observed a few times. This chain joins TRBV19 and TRBJ2-7; 8 bases fit TRBD2. Trimming at V came to 3 bases and at J to 3 bases, leaving 16 bases not matched to a gene. The CDR3 contains 18 residues. CDR1 LNHDA and CDR2 SQIVND come from the germline V gene (reference sequence). CDR3 loop: CASSIRGSGTPHYYEQYF. CDR3 DNA sequence: TGTGCCAGTAGTATTAGGGGTAGCGGGACTCCTCACTACTACGAGCAGTACTTC. The variable domain in full, completed from reference TRBV19 and TRBJ2-7, reads DGGITQSPKYLFRKEGQNVTLSCEQNLNHDAMYWYRQDPGQGLRLIYYSQIVNDFQKGDIAEGYSVSREKKESFPLTVTSAQKNPTAFYLCASSIRGSGTPHYYEQYFGPGTRLTVT.

This clonotype has only a few counts. The chain employs TRBV19 and TRBJ2-1; the D is unclear. The V end was cut by 2 bases, the J end by 3 bases, with 8 bases between. This CDR3 comprises 14 residues. Germline CDR1 is LNHDA and CDR2 is SQIVND (reference sequence). The CDR3 DNA reads TGTGCCAGTAGTATAACGGAGTACTACAATGAGCAGTTCTTC. It is translated as CASSITEYYNEQFF.

This clonotype has a count of ten or more. The CDR3 loop is CASSDTVTDTQYF. CDR3 DNA sequence: TGTGCCAGCAGTGATACAGTCACAGATACGCAGTATTTT. V is TRBV6-1 and J is TRBJ2-3; D gene ambiguous. CDR1 is MNHNS and CDR2 is SASEGT in the germline V gene. Trimming left V 3 bases short and J 2 bases short, with 6 bases between. The CDR3 consists of 13 residues.

This clonotype appeared many times. The gene calls are TRBV28 and TRBJ2-7, with D tentatively TRBD1 (6 bases). CDR1 is MDHEN and CDR2 is SYDVKM in the germline V gene. This CDR3 comprises 16 residues. The germline V and J ends were trimmed by 4 bases and 2 bases, with 18 bases remaining between them. CDR3 protein: CASSSLGAAGTYEQYF. The CDR3 DNA reads TGTGCCAGCAGTTCCTTGGGGGCGGCAGGGACCTACGAGCAGTACTTC.

This clonotype has at least ten counts. The V call is TRBV28, the J call TRBJ2-5; D may be TRBD2 (5 bases). Germline assignment: CDR1 MDHEN and CDR2 SYDVKM. Deletions cut 5 bases from V and 3 bases from J, with 16 bases between. The CDR3 loop spans 15 amino acids. CDR3 amino acids: CASSTTSGRKETQYF. The CDR3 bases are TGTGCCAGCAGTACTACCAGCGGCCGAAAAGAGACCCAGTACTTC.

This clonotype was found a few times. V and J are TRBV14 and TRBJ2-3; 7 bases are shared with TRBD1. Losses at the gene ends were 0 bases for V and 2 bases for J; bases not matched to a gene: 8. Germline V CDR1 and CDR2: SGHDN, FVKESK. The length of the CDR3 is 17 residues. The CDR3: CASSQDDRDSYTDTQYF. CDR3 nucleotides: TGTGCCAGCAGCCAAGACGATAGGGACAGCTACACAGATACGCAGTATTTT.

This clonotype was seen just once. The chain employs TRBV5-6 and TRBJ2-2, with 10 bases aligning to TRBD2. Germline loops: CDR1 SGHDT, CDR2 YYEEEE. CDR3 length: 16 amino acids. Unmatched junction bases numbered 8, after V lost 3 bases and J lost 6 bases. The CDR3, as DNA: TGTGCCAGCAGCTCACCTAGCGGGAGTTTATCCGGGGAGCTGTTTTTT. Protein: CASSSPSGSLSGELFF.

This clonotype has at least ten counts. This rearrangement joins TRBV7-9 to TRBJ2-2; TRBD2 agrees at 8 bases. The junction had 3 bases not matched to a gene; V was cut back by 6 bases and J by 6 bases. The CDR3 is 13 amino acids. Per the germline V gene, CDR1 is SEHNR and CDR2 is FQNEAQ (reference sequence). The chain's CDR3 is CASRDSGAGELFF. The CDR3, as DNA: TGTGCCAGCAGGGATAGCGGGGCCGGGGAGCTGTTTTTT.

This clonotype was seen many times. The J gene is TRBJ1-1, the V gene TRBV3-1; D ambiguous. The CDR3 is made up of 13 amino acids. The V end was cut by 6 bases, the J end by 0 bases, with 8 bases between. Per the germline V gene, CDR1 is LGHDT and CDR2 is YNNKEL (reference sequence). The CDR3 sequence: CASRRSMNTEAFF. Here the CDR3 DNA reads TGTGCCAGCAGGCGTTCTATGAACACTGAAGCTTTCTTT.

This clonotype was seen ten or more times. This chain joins TRBV5-1 and TRBJ2-3; D unresolved. The CDR3 has 17 amino acids. V was cut by 0 bases and J by 6 bases, with 20 bases left in between. CDR1 is SGHRS, CDR2 YFSETQ, per germline. The CDR3 bases are TGCGCCAGCAGCTTGGAAGGCGGACCTTCTTTTTGGGATACGCAGTATTTT. Translating gives CASSLEGGPSFWDTQYF. Combining the CDR3 with reference TRBV5-1 and TRBJ2-3 gives the whole variable domain KAGVTQTPRYLIKTRGQQVTLSCSPISGHRSVSWYQQTPGQGLQFLFEYFSETQRNKGNFPGRFSGRQFSNSRSEMNVSTLELGDSALYLCASSLEGGPSFWDTQYFGPGTRLTVL.

This clonotype showed up many times. A junction boundary mismatches the germline segment, possibly from a read error. The chain combines TRBV28 with TRBJ2-3; 13 nucleotides match TRBD2. The germline gives CDR1 MDHEN, CDR2 SYDVKM. The CDR3 covers 17 residues. DNA for the CDR3: TGTGCCAGCAGTCCAACCCTAGGACTAGCGGGGGCAGATGCGCAGTATTTT. It yields the protein CASSPTLGLAGADAQYF.

V is TRBV7-3 and J is TRBJ2-2; TRBD1 matches at 7 bases. CDR1 is SGHTA and CDR2 is FQGTGA in the germline V gene. With V trimmed by 0 bases and J by 4 bases, 8 bases remained unmatched. The CDR3 spans 17 residues. The CDR3 spells CASSLTTGAGSTGELFF. Here the CDR3 DNA reads TGTGCCAGCAGCTTAACCACAGGGGCAGGGAGCACCGGGGAGCTGTTTTTT.

The genes are TRBV28 and TRBJ2-7; a weak D match, TRBD2 (5 bases). The V end lost 3 bases, the J end lost 1 base, and 13 bases lay between the germline ends. CDR3 size: 15 residues. Germline V lookup: CDR1 MDHEN, CDR2 SYDVKM. The CDR3 loop is CASSFGGQESYEQYF. The CDR3 region has the DNA TGTGCCAGCAGTTTTGGCGGGCAGGAATCCTACGAGCAGTACTTC.

This clonotype came up a few times. The CDR3 sequence is CASSSGTSGSNEQYF. CDR3 sequence (DNA): TGTGCCAGCAGCTCCGGGACTAGCGGGAGTAACGAGCAGTACTTC. The rearrangement uses TRBV11-2 and TRBJ2-7; 14 positions match TRBD2. The CDR3 is 15 residues long. CDR1 SGHAT and CDR2 FQNNGV come from the germline V gene. Unmatched junction bases numbered 4, after V lost 4 bases and J lost 5 bases.